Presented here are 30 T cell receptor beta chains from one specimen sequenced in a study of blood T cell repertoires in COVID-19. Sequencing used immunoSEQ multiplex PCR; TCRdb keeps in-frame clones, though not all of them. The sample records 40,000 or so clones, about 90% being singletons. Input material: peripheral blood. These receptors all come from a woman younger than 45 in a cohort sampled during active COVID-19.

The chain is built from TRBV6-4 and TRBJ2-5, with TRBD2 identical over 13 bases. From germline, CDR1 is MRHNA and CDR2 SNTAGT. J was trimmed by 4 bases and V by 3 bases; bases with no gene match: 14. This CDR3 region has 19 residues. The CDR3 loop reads CASSDVMRLAGGDGETQYF. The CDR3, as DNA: TGTGCCAGCAGTGATGTAATGAGACTAGCGGGAGGAGATGGAGAGACCCAGTACTTC.

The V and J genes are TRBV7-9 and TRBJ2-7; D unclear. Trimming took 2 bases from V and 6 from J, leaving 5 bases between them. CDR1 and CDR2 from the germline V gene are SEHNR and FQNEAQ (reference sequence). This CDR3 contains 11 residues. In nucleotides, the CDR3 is TGTGCCAGCAGCTTATACTCCGAGCAGTACTTC. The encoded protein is CASSLYSEQYF.

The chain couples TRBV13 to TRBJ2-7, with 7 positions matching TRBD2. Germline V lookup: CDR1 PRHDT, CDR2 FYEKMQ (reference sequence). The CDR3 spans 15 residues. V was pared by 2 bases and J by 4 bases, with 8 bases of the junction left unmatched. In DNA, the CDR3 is TGTGCCAGCAGCTTACCCGGGAGGCCTAATTACGAGCAGTACTTC. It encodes CASSLPGRPNYEQYF.

The CDR3 loop is CASSPRGASYNEQFF. The CDR3 DNA reads TGCGCCAGCAGCCCCCGCGGGGCCTCCTACAATGAGCAGTTCTTC. The V call is TRBV5-1, the J call TRBJ2-1; D may be TRBD2 (6 bases). Per germline, CDR1 SGHRS and CDR2 YFSETQ. V lost 4 bases and J lost 0, with 11 bases in between. This CDR3 has 15 residues.

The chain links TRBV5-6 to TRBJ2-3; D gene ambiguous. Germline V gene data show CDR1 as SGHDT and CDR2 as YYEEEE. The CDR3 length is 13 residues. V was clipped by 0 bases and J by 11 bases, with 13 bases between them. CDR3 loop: CASSLADGVRQYF. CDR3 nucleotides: TGTGCCAGCAGCTTGGCCGACGGAGTCCGGCAGTATTTT.

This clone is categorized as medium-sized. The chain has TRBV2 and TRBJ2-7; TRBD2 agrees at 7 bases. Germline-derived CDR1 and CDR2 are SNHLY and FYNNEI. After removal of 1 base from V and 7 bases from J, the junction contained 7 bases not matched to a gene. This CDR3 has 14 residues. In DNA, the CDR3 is TGTGCCAGCAGTGAAGTGACTAGCTCGGGTGAGCAGTACTTC. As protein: CASSEVTSSGEQYF.

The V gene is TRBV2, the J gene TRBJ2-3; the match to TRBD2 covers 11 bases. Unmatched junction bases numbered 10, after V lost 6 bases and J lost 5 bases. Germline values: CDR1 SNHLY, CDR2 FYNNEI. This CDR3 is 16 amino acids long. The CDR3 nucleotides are TGTGCCAGCAGAATTAGCGGGAGGGATTTTGGAGATACGCAGTATTTT. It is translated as CASRISGRDFGDTQYF.

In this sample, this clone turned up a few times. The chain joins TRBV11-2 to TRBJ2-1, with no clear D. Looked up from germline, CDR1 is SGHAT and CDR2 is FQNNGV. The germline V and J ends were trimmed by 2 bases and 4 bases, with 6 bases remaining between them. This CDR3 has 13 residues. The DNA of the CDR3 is TGTGCCAGCAGCTTATCAGGTTACAATGAGCAGTTCTTC. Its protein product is CASSLSGYNEQFF.

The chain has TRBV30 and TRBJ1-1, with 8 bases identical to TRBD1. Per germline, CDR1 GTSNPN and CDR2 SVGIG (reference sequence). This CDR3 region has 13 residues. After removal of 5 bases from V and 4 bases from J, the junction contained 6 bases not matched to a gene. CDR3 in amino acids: CAWEAGGLTEAFF. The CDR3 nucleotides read TGTGCCTGGGAGGCAGGGGGCCTCACTGAAGCTTTCTTT. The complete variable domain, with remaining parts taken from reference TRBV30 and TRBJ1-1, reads SQTIHQWPATLVQPVGSPLSLECTVEGTSNPNLYWYRQAAGRGLQLLFYSVGIGQISSEVPQNLSASRPQDRQFILSSKKLLLSDSGFYLCAWEAGGLTEAFFGQGTRLTVV.

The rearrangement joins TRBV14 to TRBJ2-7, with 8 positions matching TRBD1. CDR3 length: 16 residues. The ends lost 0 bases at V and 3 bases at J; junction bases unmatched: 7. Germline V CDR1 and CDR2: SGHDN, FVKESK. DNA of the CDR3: TGTGCCAGCAGCCAAGATCGGGGACAGGCAGTCTACGAGCAGTACTTC. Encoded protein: CASSQDRGQAVYEQYF. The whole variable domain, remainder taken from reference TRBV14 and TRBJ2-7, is EAGVTQFPSHSVIEKGQTVTLRCDPISGHDNLYWYRRVMGKEIKFLLHFVKESKQDESGMPNNRFLAERTGGTYSTLKVQPAELEDSGVYFCASSQDRGQAVYEQYFGPGTRLTVT.

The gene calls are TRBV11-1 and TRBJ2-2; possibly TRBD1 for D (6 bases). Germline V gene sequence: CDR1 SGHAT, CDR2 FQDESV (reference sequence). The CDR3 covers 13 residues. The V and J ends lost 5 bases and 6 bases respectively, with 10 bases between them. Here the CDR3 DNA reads TGTGCCAGCAGCCCTAACAGGGCCGGGGAGCTGTTTTTT. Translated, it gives CASSPNRAGELFF.

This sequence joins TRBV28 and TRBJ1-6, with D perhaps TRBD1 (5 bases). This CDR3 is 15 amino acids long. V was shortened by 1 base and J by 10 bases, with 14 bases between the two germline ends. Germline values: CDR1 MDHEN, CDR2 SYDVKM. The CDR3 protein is CASSLSGTTPSPLHF. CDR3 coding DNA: TGTGCCAGCAGTTTATCCGGGACTACCCCCTCACCCCTCCACTTT.

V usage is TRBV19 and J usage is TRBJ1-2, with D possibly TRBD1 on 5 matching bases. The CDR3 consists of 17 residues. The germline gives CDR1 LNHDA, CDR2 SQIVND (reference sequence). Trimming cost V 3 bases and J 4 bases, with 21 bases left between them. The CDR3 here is CASSIAVRQHSLYGYTF. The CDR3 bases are TGTGCCAGTAGTATTGCTGTAAGACAGCACAGCCTCTATGGCTACACCTTC.

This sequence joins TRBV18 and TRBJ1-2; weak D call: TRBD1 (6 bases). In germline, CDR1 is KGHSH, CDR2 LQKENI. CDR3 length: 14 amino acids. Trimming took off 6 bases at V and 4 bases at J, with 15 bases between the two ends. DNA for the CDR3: TGTGCCAGCTCCCCGTCCCGGGACATCTATGGCTACACCTTC. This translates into CASSPSRDIYGYTF.

The CDR3 DNA reads as TGTGCCAGCAGCTTACAACAGGGACGTAATGAAAAACTGTTTTTT. Protein sequence: CASSLQQGRNEKLFF. The rearrangement links TRBV13 to TRBJ1-4; the D gene is possibly TRBD1 (6 bases). The V gene lost 2 bases and the J gene lost 4 bases, with 11 bases spanning the gap. CDR1 PRHDT and CDR2 FYEKMQ come from the germline V gene (reference sequence). This CDR3 is 15 amino acids long.

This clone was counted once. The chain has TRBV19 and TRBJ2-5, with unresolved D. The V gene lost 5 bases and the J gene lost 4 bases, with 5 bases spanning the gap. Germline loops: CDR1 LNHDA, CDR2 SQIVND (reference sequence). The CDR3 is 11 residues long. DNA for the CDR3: TGTGCCAGTAGTTTCCGAGAGACCCAGTACTTC. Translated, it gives CASSFRETQYF.

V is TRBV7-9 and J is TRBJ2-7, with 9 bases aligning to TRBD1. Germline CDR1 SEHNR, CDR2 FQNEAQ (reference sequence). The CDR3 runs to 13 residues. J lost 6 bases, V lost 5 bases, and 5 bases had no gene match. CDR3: CASSITGGSEQYF. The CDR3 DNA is TGTGCCAGCAGCATCACAGGGGGCAGCGAGCAGTACTTC.

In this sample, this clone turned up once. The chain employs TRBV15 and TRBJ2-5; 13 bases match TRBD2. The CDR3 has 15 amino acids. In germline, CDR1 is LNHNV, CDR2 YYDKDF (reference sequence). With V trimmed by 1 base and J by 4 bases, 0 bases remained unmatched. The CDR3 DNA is TGTGCCACCAGCAGAGGGACTAGCGGGAGAGAGACCCAGTACTTC. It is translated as CATSRGTSGRETQYF. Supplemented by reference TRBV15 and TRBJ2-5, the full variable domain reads DAMVIQNPRYQVTQFGKPVTLSCSQTLNHNVMYWYQQKSSQAPKLLFHYYDKDFNNEADTPDNFQSRRPNTSFCFLDIRSPGLGDTAMYLCATSRGTSGRETQYFGPGTRLLVL.

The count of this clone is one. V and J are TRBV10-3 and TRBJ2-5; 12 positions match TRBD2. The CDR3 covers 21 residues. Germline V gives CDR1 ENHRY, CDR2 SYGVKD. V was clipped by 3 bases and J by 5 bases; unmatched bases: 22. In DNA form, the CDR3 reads TGTGCCATCAGTGACTACTCCCAAGCTCGGCTAGCGGGAGGGCCCGGGGAGACCCAGTACTTC. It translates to CAISDYSQARLAGGPGETQYF.

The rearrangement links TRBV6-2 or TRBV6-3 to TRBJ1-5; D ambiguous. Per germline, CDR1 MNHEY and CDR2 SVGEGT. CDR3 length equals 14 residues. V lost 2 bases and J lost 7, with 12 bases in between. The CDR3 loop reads CASSYGGSGQPQHF. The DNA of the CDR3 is TGTGCCAGCAGTTACGGAGGGAGCGGCCAGCCCCAGCATTTT.

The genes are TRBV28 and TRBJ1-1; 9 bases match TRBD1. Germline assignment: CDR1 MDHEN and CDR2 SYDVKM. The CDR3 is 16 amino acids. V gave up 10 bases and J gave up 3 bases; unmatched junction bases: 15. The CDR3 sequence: CATGRDRGKVYTEAFF. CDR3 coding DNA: TGTGCCACCGGAAGAGACAGGGGGAAGGTGTACACTGAAGCTTTCTTT.

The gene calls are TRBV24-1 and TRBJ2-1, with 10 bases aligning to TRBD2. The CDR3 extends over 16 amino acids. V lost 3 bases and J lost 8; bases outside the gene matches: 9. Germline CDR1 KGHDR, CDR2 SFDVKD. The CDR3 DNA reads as TGTGCCACCAGTGATCCCAAGGGACTAGCGAGAGATGAGCAGTTCTTC. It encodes CATSDPKGLARDEQFF.

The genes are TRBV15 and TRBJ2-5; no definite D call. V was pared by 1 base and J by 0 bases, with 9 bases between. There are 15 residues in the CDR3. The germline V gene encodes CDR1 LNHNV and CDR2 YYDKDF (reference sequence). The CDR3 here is CATSRVSRDQETQYF. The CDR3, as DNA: TGTGCCACCAGCAGAGTATCACGGGACCAAGAGACCCAGTACTTC.

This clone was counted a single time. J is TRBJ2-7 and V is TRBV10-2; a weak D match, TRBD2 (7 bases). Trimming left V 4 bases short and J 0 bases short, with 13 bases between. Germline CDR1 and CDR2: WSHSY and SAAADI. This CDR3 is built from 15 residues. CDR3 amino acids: CASSGGGAGSYEQYF. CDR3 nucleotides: TGCGCCAGCAGTGGCGGGGGCGCTGGCTCCTACGAGCAGTACTTC.

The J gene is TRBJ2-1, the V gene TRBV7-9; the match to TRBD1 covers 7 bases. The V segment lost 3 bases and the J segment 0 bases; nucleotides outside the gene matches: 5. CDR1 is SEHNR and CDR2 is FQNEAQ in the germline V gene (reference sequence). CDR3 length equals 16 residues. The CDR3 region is CASSFTRDSSYNEQFF. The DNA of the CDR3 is TGTGCCAGCAGCTTTACCCGGGACAGCTCCTACAATGAGCAGTTCTTC.

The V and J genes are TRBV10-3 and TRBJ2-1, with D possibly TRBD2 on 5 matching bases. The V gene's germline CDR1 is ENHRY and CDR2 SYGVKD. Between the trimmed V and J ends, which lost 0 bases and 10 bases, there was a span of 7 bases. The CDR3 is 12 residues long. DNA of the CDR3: TGTGCCATCAGTGAGTCAAGGAGGGAGCAGTTCTTC. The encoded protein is CAISESRREQFF.

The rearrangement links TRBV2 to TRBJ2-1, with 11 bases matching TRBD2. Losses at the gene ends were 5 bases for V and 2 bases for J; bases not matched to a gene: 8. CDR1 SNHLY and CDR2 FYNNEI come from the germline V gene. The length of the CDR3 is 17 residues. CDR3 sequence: CASSPRTSGPAYNEQFF. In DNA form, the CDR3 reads TGTGCCAGCAGTCCCCGGACTAGCGGGCCTGCCTACAATGAGCAGTTCTTC.

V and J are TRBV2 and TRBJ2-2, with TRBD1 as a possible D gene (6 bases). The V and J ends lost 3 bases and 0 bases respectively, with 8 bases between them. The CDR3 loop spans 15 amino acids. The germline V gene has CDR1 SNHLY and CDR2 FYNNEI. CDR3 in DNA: TGTGCCAGCAGTGAGCAGGGGACGAACACCGGGGAGCTGTTTTTT. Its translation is CASSEQGTNTGELFF.

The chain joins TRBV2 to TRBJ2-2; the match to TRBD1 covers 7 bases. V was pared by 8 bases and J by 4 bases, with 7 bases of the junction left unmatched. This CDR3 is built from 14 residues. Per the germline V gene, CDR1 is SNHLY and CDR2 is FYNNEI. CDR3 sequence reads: CASRRQGGTGELFF. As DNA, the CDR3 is TGTGCCAGCCGTAGACAGGGTGGCACCGGGGAGCTGTTTTTT.

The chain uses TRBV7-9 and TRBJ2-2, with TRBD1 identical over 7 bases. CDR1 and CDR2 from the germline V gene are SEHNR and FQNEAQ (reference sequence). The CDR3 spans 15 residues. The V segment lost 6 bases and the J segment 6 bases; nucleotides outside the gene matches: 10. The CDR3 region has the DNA TGTGCCAGCAGTCCCAGGGGGACAGACCCCGGGGAGCTGTTTTTT. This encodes CASSPRGTDPGELFF. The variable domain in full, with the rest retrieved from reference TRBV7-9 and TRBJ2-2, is DTGVSQNPRHKITKRGQNVTFRCDPISEHNRLYWYRQTLGQGPEFLTYFQNEAQLEKSRLLSDRFSAERPKGSFSTLEIQRTEQGDSAMYLCASSPRGTDPGELFFGEGSRLTVL.